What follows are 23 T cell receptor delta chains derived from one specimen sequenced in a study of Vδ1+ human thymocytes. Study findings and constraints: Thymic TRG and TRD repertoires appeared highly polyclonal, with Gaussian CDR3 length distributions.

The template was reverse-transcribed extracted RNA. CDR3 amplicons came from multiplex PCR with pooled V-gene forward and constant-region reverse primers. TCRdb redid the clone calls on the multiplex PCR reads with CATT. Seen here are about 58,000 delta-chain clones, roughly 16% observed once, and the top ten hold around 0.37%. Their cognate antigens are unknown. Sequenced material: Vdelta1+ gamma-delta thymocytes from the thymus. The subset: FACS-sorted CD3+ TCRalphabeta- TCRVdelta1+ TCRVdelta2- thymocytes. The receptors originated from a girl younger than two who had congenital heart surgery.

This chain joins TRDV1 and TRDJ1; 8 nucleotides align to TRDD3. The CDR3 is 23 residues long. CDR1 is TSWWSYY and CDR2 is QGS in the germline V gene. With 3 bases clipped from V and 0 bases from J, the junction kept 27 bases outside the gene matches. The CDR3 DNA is TGTGCTCTTGGGGACACTAACCCTTCACTACAGTTCCCACTGGGGGCCGACACCGATAAACTCATCTTT. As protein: CALGDTNPSLQFPLGADTDKLIF.

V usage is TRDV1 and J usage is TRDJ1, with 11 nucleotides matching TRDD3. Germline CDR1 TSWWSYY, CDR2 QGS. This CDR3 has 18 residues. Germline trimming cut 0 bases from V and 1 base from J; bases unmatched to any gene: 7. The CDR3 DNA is TGTGCTCTTGGGGAACTACCTAAATGGGGGATACGCACCGATAAACTCATCTTT. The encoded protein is CALGELPKWGIRTDKLIF.

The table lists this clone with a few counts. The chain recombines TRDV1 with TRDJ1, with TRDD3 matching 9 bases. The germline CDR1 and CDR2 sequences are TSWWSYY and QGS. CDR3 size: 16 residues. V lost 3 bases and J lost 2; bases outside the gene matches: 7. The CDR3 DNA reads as TGTGCTCTTGGGGACGTCACTGGGGGACTAACCGATAAACTCATCTTT. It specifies CALGDVTGGLTDKLIF.

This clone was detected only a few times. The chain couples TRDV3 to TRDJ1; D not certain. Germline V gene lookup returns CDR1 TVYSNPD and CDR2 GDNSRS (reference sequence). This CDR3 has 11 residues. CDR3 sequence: CALKILYKLIF. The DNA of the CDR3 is TGTGCTCTAAAGATTCTTTATAAACTCATCTTT.

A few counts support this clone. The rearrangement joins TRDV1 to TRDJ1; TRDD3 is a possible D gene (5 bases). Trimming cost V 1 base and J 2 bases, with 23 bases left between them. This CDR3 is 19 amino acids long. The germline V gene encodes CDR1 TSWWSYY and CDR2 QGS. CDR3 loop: CALGEPRSWGPRQTDKLIF. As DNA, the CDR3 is TGTGCTCTTGGGGAACCTCGGAGTTGGGGTCCTCGGCAGACCGATAAACTCATCTTT.

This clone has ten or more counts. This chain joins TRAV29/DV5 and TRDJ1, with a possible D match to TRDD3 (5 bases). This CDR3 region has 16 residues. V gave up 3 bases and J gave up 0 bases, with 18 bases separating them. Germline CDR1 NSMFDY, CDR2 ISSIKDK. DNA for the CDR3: TGTGCAGCAATTACGGGGAGCCTAGGGTACACCGATAAACTCATCTTT. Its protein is CAAITGSLGYTDKLIF. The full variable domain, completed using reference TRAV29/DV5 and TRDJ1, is DQQVKQNSPSLSVQEGRISILNCDYTNSMFDYFLWYKKYPAEGPTFLISISSIKDKNEDGRFTVFLNKSAKHLSLHIVPSQPGDSAVYFCAAITGSLGYTDKLIFGKGTRVTVEP.

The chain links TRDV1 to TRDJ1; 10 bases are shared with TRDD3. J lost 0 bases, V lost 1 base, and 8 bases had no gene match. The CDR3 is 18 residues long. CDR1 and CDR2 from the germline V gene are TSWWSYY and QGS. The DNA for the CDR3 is TGTGCTCTTGGGGAACGGAAACTGGGGGATCCGTACACCGATAAACTCATCTTT. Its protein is CALGERKLGDPYTDKLIF.

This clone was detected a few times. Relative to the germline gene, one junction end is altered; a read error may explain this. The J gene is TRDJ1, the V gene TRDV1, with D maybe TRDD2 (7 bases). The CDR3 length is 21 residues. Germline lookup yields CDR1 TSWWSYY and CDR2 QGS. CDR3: CALGASFLFRNTRPYTDKLIF. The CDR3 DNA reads TGTGCTCTTGGGGCTTCCTTCCTTTTTCGAAATACGCGACCCTACACCGACAAACTCATCTTT.

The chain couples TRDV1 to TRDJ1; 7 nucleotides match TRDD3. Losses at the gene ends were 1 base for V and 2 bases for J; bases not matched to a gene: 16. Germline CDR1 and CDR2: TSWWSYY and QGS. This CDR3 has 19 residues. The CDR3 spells CALGERLYGGLLTTDKLIF. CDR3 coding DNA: TGTGCTCTTGGGGAACGGCTCTATGGGGGACTATTAACAACCGATAAACTCATCTTT.

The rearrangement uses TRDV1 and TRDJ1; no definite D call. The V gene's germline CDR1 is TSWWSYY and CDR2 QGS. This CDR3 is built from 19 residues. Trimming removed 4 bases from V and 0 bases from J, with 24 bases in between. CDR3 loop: CALGAPDIRTAPNTDKLIF. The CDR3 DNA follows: TGTGCTCTTGGGGCCCCCGACATCAGAACGGCCCCAAACACCGATAAACTCATCTTT.

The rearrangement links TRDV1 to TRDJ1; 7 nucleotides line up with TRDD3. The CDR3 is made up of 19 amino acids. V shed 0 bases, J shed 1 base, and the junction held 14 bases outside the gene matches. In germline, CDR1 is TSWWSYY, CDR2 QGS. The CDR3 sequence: CALGELASHTGDFTDKLIF. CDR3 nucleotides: TGTGCTCTTGGGGAACTAGCCTCCCATACTGGGGACTTCACCGATAAACTCATCTTT.

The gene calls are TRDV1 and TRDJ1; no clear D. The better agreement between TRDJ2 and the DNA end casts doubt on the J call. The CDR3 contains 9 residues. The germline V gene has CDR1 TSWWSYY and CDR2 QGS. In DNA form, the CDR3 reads TGTGCTCTTGGGGATCGACTCTTCTTT. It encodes CALGDRLFF.

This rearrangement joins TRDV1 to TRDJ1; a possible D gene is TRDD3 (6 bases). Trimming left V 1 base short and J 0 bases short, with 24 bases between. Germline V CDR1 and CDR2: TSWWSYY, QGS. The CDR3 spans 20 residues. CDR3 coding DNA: TGTGCTCTTGGGGAACCAATCTCGCGGTCGGGGGAGTCGTACACCGATAAACTCATCTTT. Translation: CALGEPISRSGESYTDKLIF.

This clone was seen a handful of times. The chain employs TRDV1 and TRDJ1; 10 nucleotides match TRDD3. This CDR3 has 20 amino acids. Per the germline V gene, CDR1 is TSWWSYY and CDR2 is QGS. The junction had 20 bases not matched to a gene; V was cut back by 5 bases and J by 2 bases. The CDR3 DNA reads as TGTGCTCTTGGGTCTCCCTCTTCCACCGTACTGGGGGATCCAACCGATAAACTCATCTTT. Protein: CALGSPSSTVLGDPTDKLIF.

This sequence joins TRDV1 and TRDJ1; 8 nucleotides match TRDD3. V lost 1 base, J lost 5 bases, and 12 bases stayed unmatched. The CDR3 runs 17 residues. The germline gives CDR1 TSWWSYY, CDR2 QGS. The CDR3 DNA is TGTGCTCTTGGGGAACGAACTACGGCGGGATACGGGGATAAACTCATCTTT. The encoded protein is CALGERTTAGYGDKLIF.

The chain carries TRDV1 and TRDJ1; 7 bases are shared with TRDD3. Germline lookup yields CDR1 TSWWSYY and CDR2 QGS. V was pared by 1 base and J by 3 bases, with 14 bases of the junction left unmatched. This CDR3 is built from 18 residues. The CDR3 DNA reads TGTGCTCTTGGGGAACCTGGGCATGGGGGAGACTTCCCCGATAAACTCATCTTT. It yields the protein CALGEPGHGGDFPDKLIF.

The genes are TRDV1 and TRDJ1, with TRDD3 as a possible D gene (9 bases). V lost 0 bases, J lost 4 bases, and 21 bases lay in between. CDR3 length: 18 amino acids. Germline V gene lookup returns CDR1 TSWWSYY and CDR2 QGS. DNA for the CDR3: TGTGCTCTTGGGGAACTAGGCTTCCTACGTGGGGGATACGATAAACTCATCTTT. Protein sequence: CALGELGFLRGGYDKLIF.

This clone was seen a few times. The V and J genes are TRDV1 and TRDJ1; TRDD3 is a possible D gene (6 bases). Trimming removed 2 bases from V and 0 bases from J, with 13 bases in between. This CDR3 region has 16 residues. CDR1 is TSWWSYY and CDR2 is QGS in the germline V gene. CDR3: CALGERRGGHTDKLIF. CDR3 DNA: TGTGCTCTTGGGGAAAGGAGAGGGGGACACACCGATAAACTCATCTTT.

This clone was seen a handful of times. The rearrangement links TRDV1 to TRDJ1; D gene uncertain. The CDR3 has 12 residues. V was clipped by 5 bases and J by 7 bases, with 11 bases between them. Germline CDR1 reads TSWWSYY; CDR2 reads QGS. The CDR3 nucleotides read TGTGCTCTTGGGTCCTGGAGGGCTAAACTCATCTTT. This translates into CALGSWRAKLIF.

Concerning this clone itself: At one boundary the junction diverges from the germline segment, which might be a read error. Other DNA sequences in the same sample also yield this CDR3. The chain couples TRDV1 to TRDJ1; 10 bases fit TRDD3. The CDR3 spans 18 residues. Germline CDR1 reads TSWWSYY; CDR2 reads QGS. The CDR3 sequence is CALGEALLVLGDTDKLIF. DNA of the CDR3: TGCGCTCTTGGGGAAGCCCTCCTCGTACTGGGGGATACCGATAAACTCATCTTT.

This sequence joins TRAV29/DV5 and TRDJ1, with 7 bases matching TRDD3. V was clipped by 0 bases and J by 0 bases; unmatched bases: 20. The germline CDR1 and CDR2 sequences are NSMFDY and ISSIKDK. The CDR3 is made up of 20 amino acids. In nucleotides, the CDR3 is TGTGCAGCAAGCGCATCTCGCCAGTGGGGGAGACAGGGGTACACCGATAAACTCATCTTT. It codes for CAASASRQWGRQGYTDKLIF.

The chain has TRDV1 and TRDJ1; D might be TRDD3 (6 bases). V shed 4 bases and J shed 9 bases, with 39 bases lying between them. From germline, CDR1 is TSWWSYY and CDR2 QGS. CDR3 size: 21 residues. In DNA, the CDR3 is TGTGCTCTTGGGGGAACTACGTGGCTAAGTGCGGGATATATGGGTAGGATTCAACTCATCTTT. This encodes CALGGTTWLSAGYMGRIQLIF.

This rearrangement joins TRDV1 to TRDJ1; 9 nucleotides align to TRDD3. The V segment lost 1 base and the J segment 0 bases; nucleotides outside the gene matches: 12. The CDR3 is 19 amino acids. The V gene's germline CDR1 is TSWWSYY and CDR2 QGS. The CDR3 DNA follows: TGTGCTCTTGGGGAACGTAGAAGGCTGGGGGATCCCTACACCGATAAACTCATCTTT. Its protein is CALGERRRLGDPYTDKLIF.